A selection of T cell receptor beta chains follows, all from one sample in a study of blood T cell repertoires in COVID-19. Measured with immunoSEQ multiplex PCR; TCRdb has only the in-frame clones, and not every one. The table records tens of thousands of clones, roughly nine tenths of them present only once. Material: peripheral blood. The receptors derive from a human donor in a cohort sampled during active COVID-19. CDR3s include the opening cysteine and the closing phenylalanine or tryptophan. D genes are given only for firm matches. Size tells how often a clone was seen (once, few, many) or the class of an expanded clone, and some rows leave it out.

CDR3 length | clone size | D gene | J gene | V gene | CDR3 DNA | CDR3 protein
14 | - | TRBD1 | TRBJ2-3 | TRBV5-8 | TGTGCCAGCAGCTTGCACAGGGGGTCAGATACGCAGTATTTT | CASSLHRGSDTQYF
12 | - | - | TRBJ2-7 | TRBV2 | TGTGGGGTCGGACAGAGCTCCTACGAGCAGTACTTC | CGVGQSSYEQYF
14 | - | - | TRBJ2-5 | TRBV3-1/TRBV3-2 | TGTGCCAGCAGCCTCAGACGGGACCAAGAGACCCAGTACTTC | CASSLRRDQETQYF
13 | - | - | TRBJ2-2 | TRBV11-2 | TGTGCCAGCAGCTTAAAGGGCCAGGGAAAGCTGTTTTTT | CASSLKGQGKLFF
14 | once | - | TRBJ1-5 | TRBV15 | TGTGCCACCAGCAGAGGGTTCCAGGGGCAGCCCCAGCATTTT | CATSRGFQGQPQHF
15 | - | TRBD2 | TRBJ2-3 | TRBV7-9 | TGTGCCAGCAGCCCCCCCAGCGGGGTCACAGATACGCAGTATTTT | CASSPPSGVTDTQYF
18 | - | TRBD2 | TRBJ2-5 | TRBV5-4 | TGTGCCAGCAGCTTTGGACTAGCGGGGGGGCGGCCCCAAGAGACCCAGTACTTC | CASSFGLAGGRPQETQYF
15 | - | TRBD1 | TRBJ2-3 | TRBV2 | TGTGCCAGCAGTGATGGGACAGCTATCACAGATACGCAGTATTTT | CASSDGTAITDTQYF
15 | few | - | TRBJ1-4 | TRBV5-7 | TGTGCCAGCCTAAGATACAGCTTACCAAATGAAAAACTGTTTTTT | CASLRYSLPNEKLFF
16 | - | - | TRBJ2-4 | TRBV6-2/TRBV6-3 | TGTGCCAGCAGTTACTCGTACGTGGCGACAGTAAACATTCAGTACTTC | CASSYSYVATVNIQYF
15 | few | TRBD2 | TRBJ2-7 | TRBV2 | TGTGCCAGCAGTGCCCAGCGGGGGCCACCCTACGAGCAGTACTTC | CASSAQRGPPYEQYF
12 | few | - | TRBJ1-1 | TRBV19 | TGTGCCAGTGCTACTACCGTTGCTGAAGCTTTCTTT | CASATTVAEAFF
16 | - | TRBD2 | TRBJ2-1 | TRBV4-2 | TGTGCCAGCAGCCAAGACTCTAGCGGCTCCTACAATGAGCAGTTCTTC | CASSQDSSGSYNEQFF
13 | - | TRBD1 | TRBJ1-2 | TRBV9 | TGTGCCAGCAGCGCCGCCAGGGGGGCGGGCTACACCTTC | CASSAARGAGYTF
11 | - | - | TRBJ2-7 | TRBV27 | TGTGCCAGCAGCATGGGGGGCGAGCAGTACTTC | CASSMGGEQYF
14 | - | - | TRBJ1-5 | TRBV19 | TGTGCCAGTAGTATAATGAGGGTAAGTCAGCCCCAGCATTTT | CASSIMRVSQPQHF
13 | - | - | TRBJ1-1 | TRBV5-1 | TGCGCCAGCAGCTCTGGTGCGGGGCCTGAAGCTTTCTTT | CASSSGAGPEAFF
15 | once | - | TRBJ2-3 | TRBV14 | TGTGCCAGCAGCCGCGCAGGACTGCTCACAGATACGCAGTATTTT | CASSRAGLLTDTQYF
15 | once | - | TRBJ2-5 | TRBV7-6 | TGTGCCAGCAGCTTGGGGGGGGCCTTCCAAGAGACCCAGTACTTC | CASSLGGAFQETQYF
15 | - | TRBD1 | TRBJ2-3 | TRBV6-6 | TGTGCCAGCAGTCCGCCCGGGACAGTGACACATACGCAGTATTTT | CASSPPGTVTHTQYF
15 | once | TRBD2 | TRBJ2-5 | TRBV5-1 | TGCGCCAGCAGCACCGGACTAGCGGGGTTGGAGACCCAGTACTTC | CASSTGLAGLETQYF
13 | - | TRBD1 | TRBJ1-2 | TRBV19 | TGTGCCAGTTGGGACAGGGGCCCCTATGGCTACACCTTC | CASWDRGPYGYTF
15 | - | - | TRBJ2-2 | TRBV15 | TGTGCCACCAGCAGAGATAGGGGGAACACCGGGGAGCTGTTTTTT | CATSRDRGNTGELFF
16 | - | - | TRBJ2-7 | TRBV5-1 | TGCGCCAGCAGCCGAGACACAGGGTCCCTCTCCTACGAGCAGTACTTC | CASSRDTGSLSYEQYF
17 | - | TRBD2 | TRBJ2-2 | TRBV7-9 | TGTGCCAGCAGCTCGACTAGCGGGGGGTTTAACACCGGGGAGCTGTTTTTT | CASSSTSGGFNTGELFF
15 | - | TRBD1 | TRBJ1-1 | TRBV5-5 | TGTGCCAGCAGTCAGGGGACAGCAGAGAACACTGAAGCTTTCTTT | CASSQGTAENTEAFF
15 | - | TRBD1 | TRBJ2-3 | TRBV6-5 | TGTGCCAGCAGGCCCCCGGGACAGAGCACAGATACGCAGTATTTT | CASRPPGQSTDTQYF
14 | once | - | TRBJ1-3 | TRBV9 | TGTGCCAGCAGCGTAGCTTTCCCTGGAAACACCATATATTTT | CASSVAFPGNTIYF